This record concerns one T cell receptor (beta chain) sequence. In germline, CDR1 is SGHKS, CDR2 YYEKEE (reference sequence). The V gene lost 2 bases and the J gene lost 16 bases, with 13 bases spanning the gap. The CDR3 consists of 12 residues. TCRdb's copy holds only in-frame clones and misses some; the assay was immunoSEQ multiplex PCR. The sample has more than 100,000 clones, about nine tenths seen once; the top ten hold 2.5%. This sample was included in a study of blood T cell repertoires in COVID-19. Material for sequencing was peripheral blood. This clonotype was sampled from a man between 50 and 59 years old with active COVID-19. The V call is TRBV5-5, the J call TRBJ1-6, with a weak D call TRBD1 (6 bases). CDR3 DNA sequence: TGTGCCAGCAGCTTAAGCATGGGACAACTCCACTTT. Translation gives CASSLSMGQLHF.